Listed below are T cell receptor beta chains from one sample, sequenced in a study of PD-1 blockade in classical Hodgkin lymphoma. Measured with immunoSEQ multiplex PCR; TCRdb has only the in-frame clones, and not every one. The table includes about 60,000 clones, around 90% detected once. The sample in question was peripheral blood mononuclear cells (PBMCs), obtained at baseline. These receptors all come from a human donor with classical Hodgkin lymphoma. Both conserved end residues are part of each CDR3. Each record gives: clone size, D gene, J gene, V gene, CDR3 protein, CDR3 DNA. A D gene is named only where the DNA matches it firmly. A clone size is listed for some rows: how often the clone was seen (once, few, many), or a class if it is expanded.

abundance: -
d_gene: -
j_gene: TRBJ1-2
v_gene: TRBV7-6
CDR3aa: CASSPGQREYGYTF
CDR3nt: TGTGCCAGCAGCCCCGGACAGAGGGAGTATGGCTACACCTTC

abundance: -
d_gene: -
j_gene: TRBJ2-5
v_gene: TRBV7-9
CDR3aa: CASSLDLGETQYF
CDR3nt: TGTGCCAGCAGCTTAGACCTGGGGGAGACCCAGTACTTC

abundance: few
d_gene: TRBD2
j_gene: TRBJ2-7
v_gene: TRBV10-2
CDR3aa: CASTERGASYEQYF
CDR3nt: TGCGCCAGCACGGAGCGGGGGGCCTCCTACGAGCAGTACTTC

abundance: -
d_gene: -
j_gene: TRBJ2-1
v_gene: TRBV5-4
CDR3aa: CASSFFPGQEDNEQFF
CDR3nt: TGTGCCAGCAGCTTTTTCCCGGGCCAAGAAGACAATGAGCAGTTCTTC

abundance: -
d_gene: TRBD2
j_gene: TRBJ2-5
v_gene: TRBV29-1
CDR3aa: CSVGGTSGAQETQYF
CDR3nt: TGCAGCGTTGGAGGGACTAGCGGGGCTCAAGAGACCCAGTACTTC

abundance: once
d_gene: TRBD2
j_gene: TRBJ2-1
v_gene: TRBV27
CDR3aa: CASSFEGLAEYNEQFF
CDR3nt: TGTGCCAGCAGTTTCGAAGGACTAGCGGAGTACAATGAGCAGTTCTTC

abundance: -
d_gene: -
j_gene: TRBJ2-7
v_gene: TRBV2
CDR3aa: CASSGGIADEQYF
CDR3nt: TGTGCCAGCAGTGGTGGTATTGCCGACGAGCAGTACTTC

abundance: -
d_gene: -
j_gene: TRBJ2-1
v_gene: TRBV1
CDR3aa: CTSSQGPSGGWNEQFF
CDR3nt: TGCACCAGCAGCCAAGGCCCTAGCGGGGGGTGGAATGAGCAGTTCTTC

abundance: -
d_gene: -
j_gene: TRBJ1-2
v_gene: TRBV21-1
CDR3aa: CASSTTPHRRGYTF
CDR3nt: TGTGCCAGCAGCACTACTCCACATCGACGTGGCTACACCTTC

abundance: -
d_gene: TRBD1
j_gene: TRBJ1-5
v_gene: TRBV7-2
CDR3aa: CASSPRGSNQPQHF
CDR3nt: TGTGCCAGCAGCCCCAGGGGGAGCAATCAGCCCCAGCATTTT